The T cell receptor (beta chain) under discussion was sequenced for a study of long-term antiretroviral therapy in people with HIV. Study-level findings and limits: Comparison with controls showed narrower CDR3 length ranges in HIV repertoires.

CDR3 size: 17 residues. Germline lookup yields CDR1 LGHNA and CDR2 YNFKEQ. After removal of 1 base from V and 2 bases from J, the junction contained 3 bases not matched to a gene. The run of the v3.0 immunoSEQ assay was at survey level. Some clones are missing from TCRdb's copy, which holds only in-frame ones; the method was immunoSEQ multiplex PCR. The sample records about 39,000 clones, more than 70% being singletons. Turning to this clone: Its antigen is as yet unknown.

The chain employs TRBV4-2 and TRBJ2-3, with 13 bases lining up with TRBD2. This receptor was taken from a woman between 50 and 59 years old with HIV. Sequenced here: unsorted PBMCs, sampled 3.1 years after starting antiretroviral therapy. DNA of the CDR3: TGTGCCAGCAGCCAAGTAGGACTAGCGGGAGCCACAGATACGCAGTATTTT. Translation: CASSQVGLAGATDTQYF.